The sequence of this T cell receptor beta chain was determined in a study of PD-L1 blockade in urothelial cancer. Study information: Beginning in about 2014, patients received atezolizumab, given as 1,200 mg intravenously every 3 weeks.

This clone was counted a single time. Each PCR received spiked synthetic TCR analog templates. The table came from immunoSEQ multiplex PCR; TCRdb's copy has only in-frame clones and leaves some out. This table has 45,000 to 60,000 clones, more than 75% appearing once. The CDR3 loop spans 15 amino acids. J gave up 6 bases and V 1 base, and 6 bases lay outside the gene matches. Germline-derived CDR1 and CDR2 are SGHTA and FQGNSA. Described time point: peripheral blood 6 weeks after treatment start. Urothelial carcinoma in patients was locally advanced or metastatic. The sample consisted of PBMCs, taken around atezolizumab (anti-PD-L1) treatment. The clonotype originates from a man aged 55 to 70 with urothelial cancer. The chain links TRBV7-2 to TRBJ2-1, with 7 bases that match TRBD2. CDR3 bases: TGTGCCAGCAGCTTAGATCAGCGGGAAGTCAATGAGCAGTTCTTC. Residues: CASSLDQREVNEQFF.